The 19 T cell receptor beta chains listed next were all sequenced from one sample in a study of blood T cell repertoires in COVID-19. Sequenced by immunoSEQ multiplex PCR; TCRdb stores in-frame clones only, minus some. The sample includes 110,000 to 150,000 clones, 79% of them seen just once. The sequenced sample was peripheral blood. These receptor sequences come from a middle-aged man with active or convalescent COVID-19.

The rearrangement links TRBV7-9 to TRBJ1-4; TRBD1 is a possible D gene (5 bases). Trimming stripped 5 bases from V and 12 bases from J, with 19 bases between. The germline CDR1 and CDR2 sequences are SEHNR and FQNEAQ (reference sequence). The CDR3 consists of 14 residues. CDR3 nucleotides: TGTGCCAGCAGCCGTGACAGACTTAATGCGGAACTGTTTTTT. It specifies CASSRDRLNAELFF.

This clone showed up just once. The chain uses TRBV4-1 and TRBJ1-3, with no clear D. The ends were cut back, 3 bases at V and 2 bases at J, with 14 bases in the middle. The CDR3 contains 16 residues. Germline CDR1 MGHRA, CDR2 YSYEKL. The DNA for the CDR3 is TGCGCCAGCAGCCACCCAGAGGGTGATCCTGGAAACACCATATATTTT. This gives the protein CASSHPEGDPGNTIYF.

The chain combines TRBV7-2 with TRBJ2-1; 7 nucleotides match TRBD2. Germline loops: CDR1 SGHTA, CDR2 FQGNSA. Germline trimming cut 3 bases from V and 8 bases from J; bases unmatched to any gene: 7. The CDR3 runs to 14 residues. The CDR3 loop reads CASSFDWGRDEQFF. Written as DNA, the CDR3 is TGTGCCAGCAGCTTTGATTGGGGGAGGGATGAGCAGTTCTTC. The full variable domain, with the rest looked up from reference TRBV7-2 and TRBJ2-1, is GAGVSQSPSNKVTEKGKDVELRCDPISGHTALYWYRQSLGQGLEFLIYFQGNSAPDKSGLPSDRFSAERTGGSVSTLTIQRTQQEDSAVYLCASSFDWGRDEQFFGPGTRLTVL.

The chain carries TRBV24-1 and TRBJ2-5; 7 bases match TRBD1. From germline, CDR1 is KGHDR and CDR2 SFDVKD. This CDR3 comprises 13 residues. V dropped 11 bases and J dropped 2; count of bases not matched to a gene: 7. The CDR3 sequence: CARLDRRQETQYF. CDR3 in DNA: TGTGCCAGGTTGGACAGGCGACAAGAGACCCAGTACTTC.

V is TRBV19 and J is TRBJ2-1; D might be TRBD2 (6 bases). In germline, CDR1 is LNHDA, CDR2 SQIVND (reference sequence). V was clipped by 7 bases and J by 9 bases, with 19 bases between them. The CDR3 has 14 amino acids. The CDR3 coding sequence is TGTGCCAGTAACTTGGGAGGCCTTTTCGGTGAGCAGTTCTTC. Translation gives CASNLGGLFGEQFF.

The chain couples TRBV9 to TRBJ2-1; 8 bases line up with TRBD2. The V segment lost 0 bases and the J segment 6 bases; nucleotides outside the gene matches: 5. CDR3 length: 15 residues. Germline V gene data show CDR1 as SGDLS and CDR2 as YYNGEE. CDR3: CASSVDSGSSNEQFF. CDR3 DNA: TGTGCCAGCAGCGTAGACAGCGGGAGCAGCAATGAGCAGTTCTTC.

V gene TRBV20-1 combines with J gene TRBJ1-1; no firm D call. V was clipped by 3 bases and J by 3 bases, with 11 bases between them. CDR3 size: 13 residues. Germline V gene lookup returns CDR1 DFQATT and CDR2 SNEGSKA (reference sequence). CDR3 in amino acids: CSASRESDTEAFF. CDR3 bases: TGCAGTGCTAGTCGAGAATCGGACACTGAAGCTTTCTTT.

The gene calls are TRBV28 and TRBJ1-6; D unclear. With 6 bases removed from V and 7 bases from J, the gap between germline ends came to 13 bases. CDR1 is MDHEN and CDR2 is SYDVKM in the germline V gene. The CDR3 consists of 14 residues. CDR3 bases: TGTGCCAGCAGGGCGGGGAGGGCCAATTCACCCCTCCACTTT. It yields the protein CASRAGRANSPLHF.

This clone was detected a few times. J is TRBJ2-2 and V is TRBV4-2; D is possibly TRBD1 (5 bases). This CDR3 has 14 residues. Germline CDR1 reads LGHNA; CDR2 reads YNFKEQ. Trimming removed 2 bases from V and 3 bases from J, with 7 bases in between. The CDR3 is CASSQRGHTGELFF. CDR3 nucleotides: TGTGCCAGCAGCCAAAGGGGTCACACCGGGGAGCTGTTTTTT.

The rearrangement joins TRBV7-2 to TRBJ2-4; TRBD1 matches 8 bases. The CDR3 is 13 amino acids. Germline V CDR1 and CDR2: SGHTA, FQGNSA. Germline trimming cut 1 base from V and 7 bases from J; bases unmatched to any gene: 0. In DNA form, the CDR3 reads TGTGCCAGCAGCTTAGGACAGGGGAACATTCAGTACTTC. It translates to CASSLGQGNIQYF.

The CDR3 DNA follows: TGTGCCAGCAGCCATCCCCTGGGACTAGCGGGAGAGTTTCAAGAGACCCAGTACTTC. It codes for CASSHPLGLAGEFQETQYF. The chain joins TRBV7-8 to TRBJ2-5, with TRBD2 identical over 14 bases. This CDR3 has 19 residues. The V and J ends lost 5 bases and 2 bases, in that order; junction bases with no gene match: 13. CDR1 and CDR2 (germline): SGHVS, FQNEAQ. The variable domain in full, completed from reference TRBV7-8 and TRBJ2-5, reads GAGVSQSPRYKVAKRGQDVALRCDPISGHVSLFWYQQALGQGPEFLTYFQNEAQLDKSGLPSDRFFAERPEGSVSTLKIQRTQQEDSAVYLCASSHPLGLAGEFQETQYFGPGTRLLVL.

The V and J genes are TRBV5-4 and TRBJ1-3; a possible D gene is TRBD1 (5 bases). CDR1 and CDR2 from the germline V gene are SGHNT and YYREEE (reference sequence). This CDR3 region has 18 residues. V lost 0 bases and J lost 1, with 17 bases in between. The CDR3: CASSLDAGRFSSGNTIYF. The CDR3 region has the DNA TGTGCCAGCAGCTTGGACGCAGGGAGGTTCTCTTCTGGAAACACCATATATTTT.

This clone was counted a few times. CDR3 nucleotides: TGTGCCAGCAGTGCTACCCCGACAGGGAACTATGGCTACACCTTC. The encoded protein is CASSATPTGNYGYTF. This chain uses TRBV27 with TRBJ1-2; 7 bases are shared with TRBD1. The junction had 8 bases not matched to a gene; V was cut back by 5 bases and J by 2 bases. CDR1 is MNHEY and CDR2 is SMNVEV in the germline V gene (reference sequence). The CDR3 is 15 residues long.

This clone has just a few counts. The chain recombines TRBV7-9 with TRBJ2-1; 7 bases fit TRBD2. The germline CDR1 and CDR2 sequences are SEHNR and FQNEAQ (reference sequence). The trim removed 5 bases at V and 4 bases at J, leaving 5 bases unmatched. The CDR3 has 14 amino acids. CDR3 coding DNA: TGTGCCAGCAGCGGGGGACTACTATACAATGAGCAGTTCTTC. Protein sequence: CASSGGLLYNEQFF.

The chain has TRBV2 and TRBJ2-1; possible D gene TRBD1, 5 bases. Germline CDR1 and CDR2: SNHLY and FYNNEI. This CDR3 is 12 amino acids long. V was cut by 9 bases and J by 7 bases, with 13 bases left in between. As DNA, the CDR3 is TGTGCCAGGAACGTGGGGCGGAATGAGCAGTTCTTC. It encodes CARNVGRNEQFF.

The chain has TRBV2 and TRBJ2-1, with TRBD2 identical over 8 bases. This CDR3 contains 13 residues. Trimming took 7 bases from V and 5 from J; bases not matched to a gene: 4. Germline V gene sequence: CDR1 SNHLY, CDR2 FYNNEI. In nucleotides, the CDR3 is TGTGCCAGCACCGGGAGGGCCAACAATGAGCAGTTCTTC. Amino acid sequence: CASTGRANNEQFF.

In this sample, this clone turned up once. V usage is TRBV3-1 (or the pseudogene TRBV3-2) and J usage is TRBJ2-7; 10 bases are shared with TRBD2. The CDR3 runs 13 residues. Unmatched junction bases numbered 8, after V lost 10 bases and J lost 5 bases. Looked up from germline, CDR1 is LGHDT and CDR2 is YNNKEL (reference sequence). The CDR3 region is CATRLAGADEQYF. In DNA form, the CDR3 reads TGTGCCACGCGGCTAGCGGGAGCTGACGAGCAGTACTTC.

For the CDR3, the DNA is TGTGCCAGCAGCTTGTCGGCACTAGCGGGAGCAGATACGCAGTATTTT. It specifies CASSLSALAGADTQYF. This sequence joins TRBV7-9 and TRBJ2-3; 11 bases align to TRBD2. This CDR3 is 16 amino acids long. The V segment lost 3 bases and the J segment 4 bases; nucleotides outside the gene matches: 6. From germline, CDR1 is SEHNR and CDR2 FQNEAQ (reference sequence).

The CDR3 protein is CASSKVGTSPNEQFF. The CDR3 DNA sequence: TGTGCCAGCAGCAAAGTGGGGACTAGTCCAAATGAGCAGTTCTTC. J is TRBJ2-1 and V is TRBV21-1; the tabulated D call, TRBD2, remains unverified against the DNA. TRBV21-1 is a listed pseudogene. This CDR3 contains 15 residues.